This T cell receptor (beta chain) was identified in a study of Graves' ophthalmopathy and Graves' hyperthyroidism. Study conclusions and caveats: Ophthalmopathy versus stable hyperthyroidism: 13-signature model gave about 87% sensitivity, 75% to 82% specificity.

Germline-derived CDR1 and CDR2 are SGHTA and FQGNSA. CDR3 length: 15 amino acids. With 0 bases clipped from V and 6 bases from J, the junction kept 5 bases outside the gene matches. New diagnoses, under 2 months' duration, and ages 18 to 65 characterized the hyperthyroidism patients. Other autoimmune diseases, uncontrolled infections, pregnancy or lactation excluded patients from enrollment. Diagnosis relied on clinical symptoms, serum thyroxine, TRAb, thyroid ultrasound and orbital computed tomography. The study amplified TCR beta CDR3 regions using RNA transcripts. First-round RT-PCR employed HTBI primers, with a second-round multiplex PCR after it. A single record per CDR3 protein comes from TCRdb applying MiXCR to the multiplex PCR reads. Of 580,000 or so distinct CDR3 sequences in the sample, 35% to 45% were seen once. There are many counts of this clonotype. What it binds is unknown.

The source is an adult man with Graves' hyperthyroidism. The material sequenced was peripheral blood or thyroid tissue (not recorded which). The chain joins TRBV7-2 to TRBJ2-5; 9 bases fit TRBD1. The DNA for the CDR3 is TGTGCCAGCAGCTTAGCCCAGGGACAGGGACAGACCCAGTACTTC. It codes for CASSLAQGQGQTQYF.